This TCR beta chain was recorded in a study of beta chain features in type 1 diabetes. V shed 5 bases and J 1 base; nucleotides not matched to a gene: 5. Looked up from germline, CDR1 is GTSNPN and CDR2 is SVGIG (reference sequence). The CDR3 extends over 15 amino acids. Study conclusions and caveats: Type 1 diabetes patients had moderately but significantly shorter TCRB CDR3s in all four CD4+ subsets.

As to this clone: Its antigen is undetermined.

The whole isolated RNA underwent reverse transcription, so sequencing captured expressed TCRB transcripts. Only in-frame clones appear in the TCRdb table, and some are missing; sequencing was by immunoSEQ multiplex PCR. The sample includes 240,000 or so clones, about 71% of them seen just once. Sequencing was carried out using naive CD4+ T cells from blood. V is TRBV30 and J is TRBJ2-3, with 11 bases lining up with TRBD1. This TCR was recovered from a man in his thirties or forties in good health. CDR3 sequence: CAWGQGAEGTDTQYF. The CDR3 nucleotides are TGTGCCTGGGGACAGGGGGCAGAGGGCACAGATACGCAGTATTTT.